Listed here are 15 T cell receptor beta chains from one sample, sequenced in a study of cytomegalovirus exposure and HLA in healthy donors (dated by TCRdb to 2016 to 2017). Receptors were amplified or captured by the immunoSEQ multiplex PCR assay. For the multiplex PCR, a mixture combining 60 forward primers for TCR Vbeta segments and 13 reverse primers for TCR Jbeta segments was used. Entries here come from immuneACCESS through TCRdb and include only in-frame sequences with V and J called. Some clones fail to appear in such tables; in the studies checked, an unresolved V gene covers under half of the shortfall, and the cause of the remainder is unknown. The sample includes fewer than 200,000 clones, with around 75% observed a single time. Around 1.5% of the sample comes from the top ten. The source material was PBMCs. The receptors stem from a man between 18 and 35 years old in good health and CMV-seronegative.

This rearrangement joins TRBV4-3 to TRBJ1-6, with 7 positions matching TRBD1. Trimming at V came to 2 bases and at J to 10 bases, leaving 11 bases not matched to a gene. The germline V gene encodes CDR1 LGHNA and CDR2 YSLEER. The length of the CDR3 is 16 residues. Written as DNA, the CDR3 is TGCGCCAGCAGCCAACTCAAGGGGGCCCAGGGATCACCCCTCCACTTT. It encodes CASSQLKGAQGSPLHF.

The sample holds a few counts of this clone. The chain couples TRBV7-9 to TRBJ2-7, with D tentatively TRBD2 (5 bases). CDR3 size: 14 residues. Germline CDR1 SEHNR, CDR2 FQNEAQ (reference sequence). Trimming pared 3 bases from V and 3 bases from J, leaving 12 bases between. This CDR3 is CASSFGGGYYEQYF. The CDR3 nucleotides read TGTGCCAGCAGCTTCGGCGGAGGCTACTACGAGCAGTACTTC.

The chain employs TRBV27 and TRBJ2-3, with TRBD2 matching 7 bases. Germline values: CDR1 MNHEY, CDR2 SMNVEV (reference sequence). J gave up 8 bases and V 5 bases, and 4 bases lay outside the gene matches. This CDR3 is 12 amino acids long. The CDR3 reads CASSPTGGTQYF. In nucleotides, the CDR3 is TGTGCCAGCAGTCCCACGGGGGGTACGCAGTATTTT.

This clone was seen only a few times. The genes are TRBV7-2 and TRBJ1-2, with TRBD1 as a possible D gene (5 bases). There are 17 residues in the CDR3. Germline lookup yields CDR1 SGHTA and CDR2 FQGNSA. Trimming removed 4 bases from V and 0 bases from J, with 18 bases in between. The CDR3 DNA follows: TGTGCCAGCAGCTCCCTCCGGGGGACGGGGTCTAACTATGGCTACACCTTC. Translated: CASSSLRGTGSNYGYTF.

This chain joins TRBV5-8 and TRBJ2-7, with a tentative D call TRBD1 (6 bases). The germline V and J ends were trimmed by 2 bases and 7 bases, with 19 bases remaining between them. The CDR3 runs 15 residues. Germline V gene data show CDR1 as SGHTS and CDR2 as YDEGEE. CDR3 region: CASSFPDRPAREQYF. DNA for the CDR3: TGTGCCAGCAGCTTTCCCGACAGGCCGGCGCGAGAGCAGTACTTC. The full variable domain, with the rest looked up from reference TRBV5-8 and TRBJ2-7, is EAGVTQSPTHLIKTRGQQATLRCSPISGHTSVYWYQQALGLGLQFLLWYDEGEERNRGNFPPRFSGRQFPNYSSELNVNALELEDSALYLCASSFPDRPAREQYFGPGTRLTVT.

Of note for this clone: Different DNA sequences within this sample yield the same CDR3. The CDR3 nucleotides are TGTGCCAGCAGCTCTGATCGGTCCTACGAGCAGTACTTC. This sequence encodes CASSSDRSYEQYF. The gene calls are TRBV7-9 and TRBJ2-7; D not resolved. Germline values: CDR1 SEHNR, CDR2 FQNEAQ (reference sequence). The CDR3 is 13 residues long. V was cut by 4 bases and J by 1 base, with 8 bases left in between.

The chain has TRBV5-1 and TRBJ2-7; a weak D match, TRBD1 (5 bases). Germline CDR1 SGHRS, CDR2 YFSETQ. The CDR3 extends over 14 amino acids. V lost 4 bases and J lost 6, with 17 bases in between. The CDR3 loop is CASSPGKETGEQYF. CDR3 in DNA: TGCGCCAGCAGCCCAGGGAAGGAAACAGGCGAGCAGTACTTC.

The rearrangement joins TRBV28 to TRBJ2-1, with TRBD1 matching 8 bases. The junction had 7 bases not matched to a gene; V was cut back by 7 bases and J by 8 bases. This CDR3 is 13 amino acids long. Germline V CDR1 and CDR2: MDHEN, SYDVKM. The CDR3 DNA sequence: TGTGCCAGCACCTTGGACAGGGTGGATGAGCAGTTCTTC. Its protein product is CASTLDRVDEQFF.

V usage is TRBV9 and J usage is TRBJ2-1, with 8 bases aligning to TRBD2. Germline CDR1 reads SGDLS; CDR2 reads YYNGEE. The trim removed 0 bases at V and 6 bases at J, leaving 5 bases unmatched. The CDR3 has 15 amino acids. The CDR3 is CASSVGAGEINEQFF. CDR3 DNA: TGTGCCAGCAGCGTAGGAGCGGGAGAGATCAATGAGCAGTTCTTC.

The V call is TRBV10-3, the J call TRBJ2-5; 7 nucleotides line up with TRBD2. J lost 1 base, V lost 4 bases, and 3 bases had no gene match. This CDR3 comprises 14 residues. The germline V gene has CDR1 ENHRY and CDR2 SYGVKD. CDR3 coding DNA: TGTGCCATCAGTGGGACGGGAGGCCAAGAGACCCAGTACTTC. Its translation is CAISGTGGQETQYF.

The genes are TRBV4-3 and TRBJ2-1; 7 bases fit TRBD1. The germline V gene encodes CDR1 LGHNA and CDR2 YSLEER. This CDR3 is built from 13 residues. V shed 2 bases, J shed 7 bases, and the junction held 2 bases outside the gene matches. CDR3 nucleotides: TGCGCCAGCAGCCAACGGACAGGTAATGAGCAGTTCTTC. As protein: CASSQRTGNEQFF.

The chain is built from TRBV6-4 and TRBJ2-3; 7 bases agree with TRBD2. Germline loops: CDR1 MRHNA, CDR2 SNTAGT. The CDR3 has 15 residues. Unmatched junction bases numbered 4, after V lost 0 bases and J lost 4 bases. CDR3 sequence reads: CASSDSMGRADTQYF. The CDR3 region has the DNA TGTGCCAGCAGTGACTCGATGGGGAGGGCAGATACGCAGTATTTT.

V usage is TRBV5-8 and J usage is TRBJ1-4; a weak D match, TRBD1 (5 bases). The V end lost 4 bases, the J end lost 11 bases, and 12 bases lay between the germline ends. Germline V CDR1 and CDR2: SGHTS, YDEGEE. This CDR3 comprises 12 residues. The CDR3 bases are TGTGCCAGCAGCCCCCATGGGGGGAAACTGTTTTTT. Protein product: CASSPHGGKLFF.

This chain connects TRBV5-4 to TRBJ1-4; D is perhaps TRBD1 (5 bases). CDR1 and CDR2 (germline): SGHNT, YYREEE (reference sequence). The CDR3 contains 12 residues. The V and J ends lost 7 bases and 8 bases respectively, with 12 bases between them. The CDR3 loop is CASSGEGEKLFF. DNA of the CDR3: TGTGCCAGCTCGGGGGAGGGGGAAAAACTGTTTTTT.

The J gene is TRBJ2-1, the V gene TRBV27; perhaps TRBD2 as D (5 bases). V gave up 0 bases and J gave up 4 bases, with 7 bases separating them. Germline CDR1 and CDR2: MNHEY and SMNVEV (reference sequence). The CDR3 is 14 amino acids. As DNA, the CDR3 is TGTGCCAGCAGTTTATCCGGGATTTACAATGAGCAGTTCTTC. Protein: CASSLSGIYNEQFF.